The 23 T cell receptor beta chains given below trace back to one sample, sequenced in a study of CD8+ T cells in alopecia areata. Treatment meaning: oral pan-JAK inhibitor, 5-10 mg twice daily. Following RNA extraction, reverse transcription yielded cDNA that acted as the sequencing template. TCRdb's table, derived via immunoSEQ multiplex PCR, lists solely in-frame clones and lacks some. The sample records around 210,000 clones, about three fifths being singletons. The material sequenced was CD4+ T cells sorted from blood, taken at week 4, from a patient treated with tofacitinib. These receptors were collected from a human donor with alopecia areata.

This chain links TRBV29-1 with TRBJ1-1, with a possible D match to TRBD1 (6 bases). Germline V gene data show CDR1 as SQVTM and CDR2 as ANQGSEA. Trimming took 4 bases from V and 9 from J, leaving 18 bases between them. The CDR3 has 13 amino acids. The CDR3 is CSVATDSSLKAFF. CDR3 nucleotides: TGCAGCGTTGCGACGGACAGCTCTTTAAAAGCTTTCTTT.

This chain connects TRBV5-1 to TRBJ2-3, with TRBD1 as a possible D gene (7 bases). The CDR3 loop spans 15 amino acids. Germline V lookup: CDR1 SGHRS, CDR2 YFSETQ. V lost 6 bases to trimming and J lost 2 bases, with 16 bases between them. The CDR3 loop reads CASIPRGDNTDTQYF. CDR3 DNA sequence: TGCGCCAGCATCCCCAGGGGGGATAACACAGATACGCAGTATTTT.

The J gene is TRBJ2-5, the V gene TRBV7-3; weak D call: TRBD2 (6 bases). Between the trimmed V and J ends, which lost 5 bases and 4 bases, there was a span of 11 bases. The CDR3 loop spans 13 amino acids. Germline-derived CDR1 and CDR2 are SGHTA and FQGTGA. The CDR3 here is CASSLGLGETQYF. The CDR3 bases are TGTGCCAGCAGCCTGGGACTCGGAGAGACCCAGTACTTC.

This rearrangement joins TRBV29-1 to TRBJ1-6, with D possibly being TRBD1 (6 bases). CDR1 SQVTM and CDR2 ANQGSEA come from the germline V gene. With 6 bases removed from V and 7 bases from J, the gap between germline ends came to 13 bases. The CDR3 extends over 13 amino acids. CDR3 sequence reads: CSVAGDPNSPLHF. CDR3 bases: TGCAGCGTCGCAGGGGATCCCAATTCACCCCTCCACTTT.

The rearrangement links TRBV7-8 to TRBJ2-7; 7 bases agree with TRBD2. Germline lookup yields CDR1 SGHVS and CDR2 FQNEAQ. This CDR3 has 16 residues. J was trimmed by 0 bases and V by 0 bases; bases with no gene match: 5. CDR3 in amino acids: CASSLAFGGNSYEQYF. CDR3 nucleotide sequence: TGTGCCAGCAGCTTAGCCTTCGGGGGGAACTCCTACGAGCAGTACTTC.

The chain recombines TRBV7-2 with TRBJ1-5; D remains ambiguous. The V end was cut by 5 bases, the J end by 3 bases, with 11 bases between. From germline, CDR1 is SGHTA and CDR2 FQGNSA. The CDR3 is made up of 14 amino acids. CDR3 amino acids: CASSLGRNNQPQHF. Here the CDR3 DNA reads TGTGCCAGCAGCCTTGGACGGAACAATCAGCCCCAGCATTTT. The full variable domain, rest sourced from reference TRBV7-2 and TRBJ1-5, is GAGVSQSPSNKVTEKGKDVELRCDPISGHTALYWYRQSLGQGLEFLIYFQGNSAPDKSGLPSDRFSAERTGGSVSTLTIQRTQQEDSAVYLCASSLGRNNQPQHFGDGTRLSIL.

The genes are TRBV10-3 and TRBJ2-3; tentatively, D is TRBD2 (7 bases). The V end was cut by 4 bases, the J end by 5 bases, with 19 bases between. The germline gives CDR1 ENHRY, CDR2 SYGVKD. The CDR3 length is 16 residues. The CDR3 DNA sequence: TGTGCCATCAGTGCCCTTGGGGGGGCGCAGGTAGATACGCAGTATTTT. The encoded protein is CAISALGGAQVDTQYF.

This clone was observed a few times. The chain carries TRBV2 and TRBJ2-7, with 12 nucleotides matching TRBD1. The trim removed 6 bases at V and 1 base at J, leaving 16 bases unmatched. Germline V gene lookup returns CDR1 SNHLY and CDR2 FYNNEI. CDR3 size: 19 residues. CDR3 protein: CASRKGTGGALASSYEQYF. The CDR3 coding sequence is TGTGCCAGCAGGAAAGGGACAGGGGGCGCGTTAGCCTCATCCTACGAGCAGTACTTC. The whole variable domain, filled in from reference TRBV2 and TRBJ2-7, reads EPEVTQTPSHQVTQMGQEVILRCVPISNHLYFYWYRQILGQKVEFLVSFYNNEISEKSEIFDDQFSVERPDGSNFTLKIRSTKLEDSAMYFCASRKGTGGALASSYEQYFGPGTRLTVT.

The rearrangement joins TRBV2 to TRBJ2-5; perhaps TRBD1 as D (6 bases). The CDR3 is made up of 12 amino acids. V was trimmed by 9 bases and J by 4 bases, leaving 12 bases between them. The germline V gene encodes CDR1 SNHLY and CDR2 FYNNEI. As DNA, the CDR3 is TGTGCCAGTAGAAAGACAGGAGAGACCCAGTACTTC. As protein: CASRKTGETQYF.

A note on this clone: This CDR3 is also generated by other DNA sequences in the sample. The V gene is TRBV30, the J gene TRBJ1-2; D is perhaps TRBD1 (6 bases). There are 12 residues in the CDR3. The V gene lost 0 bases and the J gene lost 8 bases, with 10 bases spanning the gap. Germline V CDR1 and CDR2: GTSNPN, SVGIG (reference sequence). Here the CDR3 DNA reads TGTGCCTGGAGTGTAAGGGGGGACGGCTACACCTTC. This translates into CAWSVRGDGYTF.

This rearrangement joins TRBV30 to TRBJ2-1; D gene unclear. This CDR3 region has 14 residues. CDR1 GTSNPN and CDR2 SVGIG come from the germline V gene (reference sequence). The ends were cut back, 3 bases at V and 1 base at J, with 10 bases in the middle. The CDR3 DNA reads as TGTGCCTGGAGGAGTGACTTTTCCTACAATGAGCAGTTCTTC. Translated: CAWRSDFSYNEQFF.

The rearrangement links TRBV19 to TRBJ2-7; 9 bases are a match to TRBD2. CDR3 length equals 15 residues. CDR1 and CDR2 (germline): LNHDA, SQIVND (reference sequence). With V trimmed by 1 base and J by 2 bases, 3 bases remained unmatched. In nucleotides, the CDR3 is TGTGCCAGTAGTATAGGGCTAGCGGGGACCTACGAGCAGTACTTC. Translating it yields CASSIGLAGTYEQYF.

The genes are TRBV7-2 and TRBJ2-5; a possible D gene is TRBD2 (6 bases). This CDR3 has 13 residues. From germline, CDR1 is SGHTA and CDR2 FQGNSA. Trimming pared 5 bases from V and 13 bases from J, leaving 20 bases between. Here the CDR3 DNA reads TGTGCCAGCAGCCCCCGCGCTATAGGAGGGTGGTACTTC. Amino acid sequence: CASSPRAIGGWYF.

V usage is TRBV2 and J usage is TRBJ1-2; maybe TRBD1 (6 bases). CDR1 and CDR2 (germline): SNHLY, FYNNEI. This CDR3 contains 13 residues. V lost 8 bases to trimming and J lost 3 bases, with 13 bases between them. CDR3 bases: TGTGCCAGCCGTACAGGGACGGACTATGGCTACACCTTC. Translation: CASRTGTDYGYTF.

The chain links TRBV28 to TRBJ1-2, with 7 bases aligning to TRBD1. The germline CDR1 and CDR2 sequences are MDHEN and SYDVKM. V shed 6 bases and J 2 bases; nucleotides not matched to a gene: 9. The CDR3 consists of 15 residues. CDR3 sequence: CASSLGTALNYGYTF. CDR3 bases: TGTGCCAGCAGCTTGGGGACAGCCCTCAACTATGGCTACACCTTC.

The CDR3 coding sequence is TGTGCCAGCAGTTTTATCTCGGTGGGCGGCTACACCTTC. This encodes CASSFISVGGYTF. The chain uses TRBV27 and TRBJ1-2; D not certain. The germline gives CDR1 MNHEY, CDR2 SMNVEV (reference sequence). V was trimmed by 3 bases and J by 8 bases, leaving 13 bases between them. This CDR3 spans 13 amino acids.

The CDR3 DNA follows: TGTGCCTGGAGTTGGGCCGGGGAGCTGTTTTTT. Translating gives CAWSWAGELFF. The chain employs TRBV30 and TRBJ2-2; no firm D call. Trimming took 2 bases from V and 6 from J, leaving 4 bases between them. The CDR3 contains 11 residues. Germline CDR1 and CDR2: GTSNPN and SVGIG (reference sequence).

The rearrangement joins TRBV30 to TRBJ2-1; 8 nucleotides align to TRBD1. V dropped 2 bases and J dropped 10; count of bases not matched to a gene: 4. The CDR3 loop spans 12 amino acids. Germline V gene sequence: CDR1 GTSNPN, CDR2 SVGIG (reference sequence). Here the CDR3 DNA reads TGTGCCTGGAGTTTCCGACAGGGGGAGCAGTTCTTC. It is translated as CAWSFRQGEQFF. Full variable domain (remainder filled in from reference TRBV30 and TRBJ2-1): SQTIHQWPATLVQPVGSPLSLECTVEGTSNPNLYWYRQAAGRGLQLLFYSVGIGQISSEVPQNLSASRPQDRQFILSSKKLLLSDSGFYLCAWSFRQGEQFFGPGTRLTVL.

This clone was picked up a small number of times. The chain employs TRBV5-1 and TRBJ1-2; 9 positions match TRBD1. CDR1 is SGHRS and CDR2 is YFSETQ in the germline V gene. The CDR3 covers 14 residues. V dropped 0 bases and J dropped 4; count of bases not matched to a gene: 1. The CDR3 DNA reads as TGCGCCAGCAGCTTGGGGGACAGGGTCTATGGCTACACCTTC. Its translation is CASSLGDRVYGYTF.

The rearrangement uses TRBV7-2 and TRBJ2-5, with TRBD1 as a possible D gene (5 bases). The CDR3 runs to 13 residues. CDR1 and CDR2 (germline): SGHTA, FQGNSA. Trimming left V 5 bases short and J 5 bases short, with 12 bases between. The CDR3 sequence: CASSPQGGETQYF. The CDR3 nucleotides are TGTGCCAGCAGCCCCCAGGGTGGGGAGACCCAGTACTTC. Variable domain in full (rest from reference TRBV7-2 and TRBJ2-5): GAGVSQSPSNKVTEKGKDVELRCDPISGHTALYWYRQSLGQGLEFLIYFQGNSAPDKSGLPSDRFSAERTGGSVSTLTIQRTQQEDSAVYLCASSPQGGETQYFGPGTRLLVL.

The J gene is TRBJ2-3, the V gene TRBV30, with 7 bases aligning to TRBD2. V was clipped by 2 bases and J by 3 bases; unmatched bases: 8. CDR3 length: 15 amino acids. Germline CDR1 reads GTSNPN; CDR2 reads SVGIG (reference sequence). This chain's CDR3 is CAWSTQGGVTDTQYF. The CDR3 coding sequence is TGTGCCTGGAGTACGCAGGGAGGGGTAACAGATACGCAGTATTTT.

V is TRBV7-6 and J is TRBJ1-2; D gene uncertain. The V gene's germline CDR1 is SGHVS and CDR2 FNYEAQ. This CDR3 comprises 13 residues. Trimming left V 0 bases short and J 2 bases short, with 4 bases between. The CDR3 region is CASSLAANYGYTF. The DNA of the CDR3 is TGTGCCAGCAGCTTAGCAGCAAACTATGGCTACACCTTC.

This sequence joins TRBV20-1 and TRBJ2-1; D possibly corresponds to TRBD2 (6 bases). The V gene lost 5 bases and the J gene lost 15 bases, with 17 bases spanning the gap. Germline CDR1 DFQATT, CDR2 SNEGSKA (reference sequence). The CDR3 consists of 11 residues. The CDR3 loop is CSAGGLRPSFF. CDR3 coding DNA: TGCAGTGCTGGGGGACTCCGGCCTTCGTTCTTC.